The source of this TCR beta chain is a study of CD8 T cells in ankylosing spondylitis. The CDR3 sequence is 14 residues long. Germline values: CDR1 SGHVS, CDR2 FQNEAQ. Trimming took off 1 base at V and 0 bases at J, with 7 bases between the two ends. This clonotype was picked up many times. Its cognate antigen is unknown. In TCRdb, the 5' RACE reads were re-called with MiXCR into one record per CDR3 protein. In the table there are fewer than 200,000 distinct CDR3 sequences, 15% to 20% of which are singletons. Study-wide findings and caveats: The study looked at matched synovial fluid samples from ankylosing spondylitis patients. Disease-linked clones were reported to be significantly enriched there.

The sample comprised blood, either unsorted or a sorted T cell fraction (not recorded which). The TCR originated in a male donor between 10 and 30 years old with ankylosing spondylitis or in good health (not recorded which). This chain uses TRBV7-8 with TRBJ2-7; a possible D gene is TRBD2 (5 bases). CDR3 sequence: CASSLVARSYEQYF. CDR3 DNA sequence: TGTGCCAGCAGCTTAGTAGCGCGCTCCTACGAGCAGTACTTC.